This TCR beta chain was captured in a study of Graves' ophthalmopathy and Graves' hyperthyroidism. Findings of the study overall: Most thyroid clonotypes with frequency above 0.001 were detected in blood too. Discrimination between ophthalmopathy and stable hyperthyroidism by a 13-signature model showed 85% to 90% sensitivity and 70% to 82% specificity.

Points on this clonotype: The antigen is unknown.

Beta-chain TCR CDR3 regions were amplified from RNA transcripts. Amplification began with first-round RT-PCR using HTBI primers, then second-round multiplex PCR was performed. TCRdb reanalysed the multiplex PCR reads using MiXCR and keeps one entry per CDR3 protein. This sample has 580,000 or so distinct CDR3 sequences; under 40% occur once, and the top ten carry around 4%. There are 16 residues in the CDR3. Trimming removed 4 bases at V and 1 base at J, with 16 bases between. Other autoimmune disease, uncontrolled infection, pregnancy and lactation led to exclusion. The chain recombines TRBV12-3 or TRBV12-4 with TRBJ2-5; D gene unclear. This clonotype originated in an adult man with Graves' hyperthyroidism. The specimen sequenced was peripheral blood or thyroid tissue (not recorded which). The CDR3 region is CASSSSDRQGQETQYF. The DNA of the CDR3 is TGTGCCAGCAGTTCCTCAGACCGACAAGGCCAAGAGACCCAGTACTTC.